A single T cell receptor beta chain is shown here with its context. The clone's antigen remains unknown. No base quality information exists; no much larger clone differs at one position. The sample belongs to a study of a mutant IDH1 vaccine in newly diagnosed glioma (dated by TCRdb to about 2021). Broadly, across the study: Eight vaccinations were administered to patients in weeks 1, 3, 5, 7, 11, 15, 19 and 23, corresponding to visits V03 through V10. Longitudinal TCRB deep sequencing was done for 25 to 30 treated patients, wherever samples were available for exploratory analyses. Of the 25 to 40 treated patients, approximately 60% were male and 37.5% were female, and the mean age was roughly 38 years. Peripheral blood was drawn at six visits: V03 (baseline), V05, V07, V10, V12 and V13. Vaccination began 4-6 weeks after radiotherapy alone, or alongside temozolomide cycles in the chemotherapy-containing groups. Before enrollment, patients had received standard therapy of radiotherapy alone, temozolomide alone, or radiochemotherapy with temozolomide; most received the combination.

Results the study describes overall, beyond this receptor: No apparent relationship was observed between pseudoprogression and alterations in the top peripheral T cell clonotypes detected by TCRB sequencing. Selection of PBMC samples for TCRB deep sequencing was based on availability. Immune responses induced by the vaccine were seen in roughly 92% of patients across multiple MHC alleles. The authors noted that analyses of patient blood samples could not be reproduced because of sample limitations.

What this sample's time point label stands for: week 11, during vaccination. A 20-mer mutant IDH1 peptide at 300 micrograms in Montanide made up each vaccine dose, which was injected subcutaneously together with topical imiquimod. All donors had newly diagnosed IDH1-mutant astrocytomas of WHO grade 3 or 4 that showed loss of nuclear ATRX. The samples were drawn from NOA16, a multicentre, single-arm, open-label phase I trial in Germany that tested a mutant IDH1 peptide vaccine in humans for the first time. Genomic DNA for TCRB sequencing was extracted from EDTA blood using the DNeasy Blood and Tissue Kit. The library was produced with the immunoSEQ multiplex PCR assay. Rearranged TCR beta chain sequences were amplified using the hsTCRB Kit according to the manufacturer's protocol. An Illumina MiSeq was used to sequence the TCRB libraries. The published analysis was carried out like this. Demultiplexing, trimming and gene mapping were performed with the kit vendor's proprietary platform. Here the immuneACCESS table is served through TCRdb, limited to in-frame sequences with V and J called. Missing clones are a known gap in these copies; in checked studies unresolved V genes cover under half, and the rest lacks a known reason. The V and J calls and clone size were taken over from that table, and D and trimming were inferred from the DNA. This sample holds some 26,000 clones; about 70% were observed only once. The top ten clones comprise approximately 10% of the sample.

Source: peripheral blood mononuclear cells (PBMCs), taken from a glioma patient whose treatment included an IDH1 peptide vaccine. This receptor was taken from a man aged 18 to 29 with glioma. Some clones in this sample may be carry-over from other donors' samples.

The DNA reads as follows: TGTGCCATCAGTGAGTCCGGGGGGCGTAAGATCTACGAGCAGTACTTC. This codes for CAISESGGRKIYEQYF. The chain employs TRBV10-3 and TRBJ2-7; TRBD2 is a weak D gene call, 7 bases matching. CDR1 and CDR2, looked up from the germline V gene, are ENHRY and SYGVKD. The CDR3, cysteine through phenylalanine, is 16 amino acids long. Only the CDR3 DNA is retained, 48 bases long and in frame from the first base. V sheds 0 bases and J sheds 3 bases, leaving 15 bases between their ends.